This T cell receptor (beta chain) comes out of a study of T cell responses to AZD1222 COVID-19 vaccine. Sequencing used immunoSEQ multiplex PCR; TCRdb keeps in-frame clones, though not all of them. The sample holds 120,000 or so clones, about nine tenths seen once. A note on this clone: The target antigen is unknown.

Germline-derived CDR1 and CDR2 are MNHEY and SVGAGI. The CDR3 sequence is 14 residues long. The V gene lost 6 bases and the J gene lost 6 bases, with 15 bases spanning the gap. Overall study findings and caveats: Unmutated variant regions reportedly attract nearly half of all spike-specific TCRs. None of the repertoires were sampled until the peak T cell response had passed.

Material: peripheral blood, obtained on day 0 of AZD1222 vaccination. The rearrangement links TRBV6-5 to TRBJ2-1; possibly TRBD1 for D (7 bases). The sequence was collected from an adult in good health. CDR3 in amino acids: CASSPQGGFNEQFF. CDR3 DNA: TGTGCCAGCAGCCCCCAGGGGGGATTCAATGAGCAGTTCTTC.